What follows describes a single T cell receptor beta chain. The data were taken from a study of T cell responses to AZD1222 COVID-19 vaccine. Measured with immunoSEQ multiplex PCR; TCRdb has only the in-frame clones, and not every one. The sample consists of 150,000 to 200,000 clones, about 90% of them appearing once. The germline gives CDR1 SNHLY, CDR2 FYNNEI. This CDR3 has 13 residues. V lost 1 base and J 4 bases, leaving 5 bases between the germline ends. Second-dose recipients at about 4 or about 12 weeks were treated as one pooled group. The TCR sequence derives from an adult who received the AZD1222 COVID-19 vaccine. The J gene is TRBJ1-3, the V gene TRBV2; D is unclear. The sequencing used peripheral blood, collected 28 days after the second AZD1222 dose. CDR3 sequence (DNA): TGTGCCAGCAGTGAAGGTCTGGGAAACACCATATATTTT. This translates into CASSEGLGNTIYF. The whole variable domain, filled in from reference TRBV2 and TRBJ1-3, reads EPEVTQTPSHQVTQMGQEVILRCVPISNHLYFYWYRQILGQKVEFLVSFYNNEISEKSEIFDDQFSVERPDGSNFTLKIRSTKLEDSAMYFCASSEGLGNTIYFGEGSWLTVV.